Shown below are 18 T cell receptor beta chains from a single sample sequenced in a study of T cells in localized non-small cell lung cancer. Method: immunoSEQ multiplex PCR; TCRdb's copy keeps in-frame clones and lacks some. This table has around 69,000 clones, around 90% appearing once. The specimen was peripheral blood, collected before any cancer treatment. The source is a woman aged 35-70 years with stage I lung adenocarcinoma.

In this sample, this clone turned up a few times. The V and J genes are TRBV5-1 and TRBJ2-3, with D perhaps matching TRBD2 (6 bases). The germline V gene has CDR1 SGHRS and CDR2 YFSETQ. The V and J ends lost 0 bases and 4 bases respectively, with 21 bases between them. This CDR3 contains 18 residues. CDR3 protein: CASSLVRGSTDTADTQYF. CDR3 in DNA: TGCGCCAGCAGCTTGGTCCGGGGGAGCACAGATACGGCAGATACGCAGTATTTT. Full variable domain (remainder filled in from reference TRBV5-1 and TRBJ2-3): KAGVTQTPRYLIKTRGQQVTLSCSPISGHRSVSWYQQTPGQGLQFLFEYFSETQRNKGNFPGRFSGRQFSNSRSEMNVSTLELGDSALYLCASSLVRGSTDTADTQYFGPGTRLTVL.

This clone was counted only a few times. The J gene is TRBJ2-6, the V gene TRBV30, with D hard to call. CDR1 and CDR2 (germline): GTSNPN, SVGIG (reference sequence). With 5 bases removed from V and 1 base from J, the gap between germline ends came to 6 bases. The CDR3 is 13 amino acids. The CDR3 DNA reads as TGTGCCTGGCGGGTGTCTGGGGCCAACGTCCTGACTTTC. Translation: CAWRVSGANVLTF.

The genes are TRBV6-6 and TRBJ1-2, with D possibly TRBD1 on 6 matching bases. Germline V gene data show CDR1 as MNHNY and CDR2 as SVGAGI (reference sequence). V lost 6 bases, J lost 8 bases, and 25 bases lay in between. The CDR3 spans 16 residues. The CDR3 bases are TGTGCCAGCAGCCTCAGAGCAGGGGACGTTCTGTGGGGCTACACCTTC. Translated, it gives CASSLRAGDVLWGYTF.

V is TRBV18 and J is TRBJ1-5; D is unclear. This CDR3 has 15 residues. Germline V gene lookup returns CDR1 KGHSH and CDR2 LQKENI. Trimming took 4 bases from V and 3 from J, leaving 13 bases between them. In nucleotides, the CDR3 is TGTGCCAGCTCACTTGGACCAGACCTCAATCAGCCCCAGCATTTT. Translating it yields CASSLGPDLNQPQHF.

The chain couples TRBV5-5 to TRBJ2-7; D may be TRBD2 (5 bases). The CDR3 has 16 amino acids. CDR1 is SGHKS, CDR2 YYEKEE, per germline (reference sequence). Deletions cut 1 base from V and 0 bases from J, with 14 bases between. The CDR3 DNA follows: TGTGCCAGCAGCTTGACGTATGAGGGCCACTCCTACGAGCAGTACTTC. This translates into CASSLTYEGHSYEQYF.

The table lists this clone with a few counts. This chain joins TRBV7-2 and TRBJ2-2; 8 bases map to TRBD2. Germline-derived CDR1 and CDR2 are SGHTA and FQGNSA. The length of the CDR3 is 14 residues. Trimming at V came to 6 bases and at J to 4 bases, leaving 4 bases not matched to a gene. The DNA of the CDR3 is TGTGCCAGCAGGGGACTAGTTTTCACCGGGGAGCTGTTTTTT. Translation gives CASRGLVFTGELFF.

This chain uses TRBV28 with TRBJ1-3, with 11 bases aligning to TRBD1. The CDR3 loop spans 16 amino acids. CDR1 is MDHEN and CDR2 is SYDVKM in the germline V gene. J lost 2 bases, V lost 4 bases, and 4 bases had no gene match. DNA of the CDR3: TGTGCCAGCAGTTCCATGGGACAGGGGGCTGGAAACACCATATATTTT. It translates to CASSSMGQGAGNTIYF.

The chain combines TRBV7-8 with TRBJ1-5; unclear D gene. Germline CDR1 SGHVS, CDR2 FQNEAQ. The V gene lost 3 bases and the J gene lost 0 bases, with 9 bases spanning the gap. The CDR3 runs 15 residues. CDR3 residues: CASSFTDNSNQPQHF. Here the CDR3 DNA reads TGTGCCAGCAGCTTTACAGACAATAGCAATCAGCCCCAGCATTTT.

This clone was found once. This chain connects TRBV5-1 to TRBJ2-3; no reliable D call. Trimming cost V 1 base and J 4 bases, with 7 bases left between them. Germline lookup yields CDR1 SGHRS and CDR2 YFSETQ. The CDR3 has 13 amino acids. In nucleotides, the CDR3 is TGCGCCAGCAGCTTGCGGGCAGCAGATACGCAGTATTTT. This codes for CASSLRAADTQYF.

This clone came up once. This rearrangement joins TRBV28 to TRBJ2-2; TRBD2 agrees at 8 bases. Germline trimming cut 0 bases from V and 0 bases from J; bases unmatched to any gene: 3. CDR1 is MDHEN, CDR2 SYDVKM, per germline. The CDR3 consists of 17 residues. The CDR3 loop reads CASSLWASGSNTGELFF. The CDR3 DNA sequence: TGTGCCAGCAGTTTATGGGCTAGCGGGTCGAACACCGGGGAGCTGTTTTTT.

V is TRBV7-2 and J is TRBJ1-5; D gene uncertain. Looked up from germline, CDR1 is SGHTA and CDR2 is FQGNSA. The ends were cut back, 3 bases at V and 5 bases at J, with 11 bases in the middle. This CDR3 has 14 amino acids. CDR3: CASSFVPDDQPQHF. CDR3 DNA sequence: TGTGCCAGCAGCTTTGTCCCAGACGATCAGCCCCAGCATTTT. The full variable domain, its missing parts supplied by reference TRBV7-2 and TRBJ1-5, is GAGVSQSPSNKVTEKGKDVELRCDPISGHTALYWYRQSLGQGLEFLIYFQGNSAPDKSGLPSDRFSAERTGGSVSTLTIQRTQQEDSAVYLCASSFVPDDQPQHFGDGTRLSIL.

V gene TRBV19 combines with J gene TRBJ1-2; D uncertain. Trimming shortened V by 6 bases and J by 2 bases, and 16 bases separated the two germline ends. Looked up from germline, CDR1 is LNHDA and CDR2 is SQIVND (reference sequence). The CDR3 is 15 amino acids. In DNA form, the CDR3 reads TGTGCCAGTAGGAGGGTGGGCACTACAAACTATGGCTACACCTTC. Translating it yields CASRRVGTTNYGYTF.

This clone has a single count. The chain couples TRBV19 to TRBJ2-1; 7 bases map to TRBD1. The junction had 3 bases not matched to a gene; V was cut back by 7 bases and J by 6 bases. The CDR3 totals 12 residues. Germline-derived CDR1 and CDR2 are LNHDA and SQIVND (reference sequence). CDR3 sequence: CASNHRGNEQFF. The CDR3 DNA reads TGTGCCAGTAACCACAGGGGCAATGAGCAGTTCTTC.

The chain recombines TRBV18 with TRBJ2-2; D perhaps matches TRBD2 (6 bases). The germline V gene encodes CDR1 KGHSH and CDR2 LQKENI. V dropped 4 bases and J dropped 2 bases, with 11 bases sitting between them. This CDR3 has 15 residues. Here the CDR3 reads CASSRGLSNTGELFF. The CDR3 bases are TGTGCCAGCTCACGGGGACTTTCAAACACCGGGGAGCTGTTTTTT. The whole variable domain, filled in from reference TRBV18 and TRBJ2-2, reads NAGVMQNPRHLVRRRGQEARLRCSPMKGHSHVYWYRQLPEEGLKFMVYLQKENIIDESGMPKERFSAEFPKEGPSILRIQQVVRGDSAAYFCASSRGLSNTGELFFGEGSRLTVL.

V gene TRBV4-2 combines with J gene TRBJ2-5, with TRBD2 identical over 13 bases. The CDR3 totals 16 residues. With V trimmed by 0 bases and J by 9 bases, 7 bases remained unmatched. Germline CDR1 reads LGHNA; CDR2 reads YNFKEQ. The CDR3 DNA follows: TGTGCCAGCAGCCAAGAGTGGACTAGCGGGGGCACTGCCCAGTACTTC. This gives the protein CASSQEWTSGGTAQYF.

V gene TRBV5-8 combines with J gene TRBJ2-7; a weak D match, TRBD1 (5 bases). This CDR3 region has 15 residues. The V end lost 2 bases, the J end lost 4 bases, and 16 bases lay between the germline ends. CDR1 is SGHTS and CDR2 is YDEGEE in the germline V gene. CDR3 residues: CASSFRTRPKYEQYF. DNA of the CDR3: TGTGCCAGCAGCTTCAGGACAAGACCGAAATACGAGCAGTACTTC.

The chain joins TRBV19 to TRBJ1-5; possible D gene TRBD1, 6 bases. The CDR3 loop spans 13 amino acids. The ends were cut back, 6 bases at V and 5 bases at J, with 11 bases in the middle. Germline lookup yields CDR1 LNHDA and CDR2 SQIVND (reference sequence). CDR3 sequence: CASSPRGHQPQHF. The CDR3 DNA reads TGTGCCAGTAGCCCACGGGGGCATCAGCCCCAGCATTTT.

The chain employs TRBV19 and TRBJ1-5; the match to TRBD1 covers 8 bases. V was clipped by 8 bases and J by 0 bases; unmatched bases: 9. Germline CDR1 and CDR2: LNHDA and SQIVND (reference sequence). This CDR3 is built from 16 residues. The CDR3 coding sequence is TGTGCCAGTTATGGTCCCGACAGGGGTAGCAATCAGCCCCAGCATTTT. Residues: CASYGPDRGSNQPQHF. The variable domain in full, with the rest retrieved from reference TRBV19 and TRBJ1-5, is DGGITQSPKYLFRKEGQNVTLSCEQNLNHDAMYWYRQDPGQGLRLIYYSQIVNDFQKGDIAEGYSVSREKKESFPLTVTSAQKNPTAFYLCASYGPDRGSNQPQHFGDGTRLSIL.